This TCR beta chain originates from a study of T cells in Graves' hyperthyroidism and ophthalmopathy. Fresh peripheral blood, about 9.6 ml, yielded the PBMCs. The CDR3 is 18 residues long. With V trimmed by 3 bases and J by 6 bases, 19 bases remained unmatched. CDR1 and CDR2 from the germline V gene are SGHTA and FQGTGA. Amplified regions were TCR beta CDR3 sequences from RNA transcripts. First-round RT-PCR of the TCR CDR3 relied on the HTBI primer set. TCRdb ran MiXCR on the multiplex PCR reads and lists one entry per CDR3 protein. This table holds under 350,000 distinct CDR3 sequences, 15% to 20% found once. Findings and limits, study-wide: Ophthalmopathy was told apart from stable hyperthyroidism by a 13 V-J model.

Ten or more counts support this clonotype. Its matching antigen is unknown. The material sequenced was blood. The clonotype comes from a woman in her fifties or sixties with Graves' hyperthyroidism. The chain recombines TRBV7-3 with TRBJ1-2; TRBD1 matches at 7 bases. The CDR3 nucleotides are TGTGCCAGCAGCTTGACTGGAGCAGGGGGAACCTATGGTGATGGCTACACCTTC. Residues: CASSLTGAGGTYGDGYTF.